Listed here are 14 T cell receptor beta chains from one sample, sequenced in a study of blood T cell repertoires in COVID-19. Generated by immunoSEQ multiplex PCR, the TCRdb table keeps only in-frame clones and is missing some. This table holds approximately 110,000 clones, about two thirds found once. Material: peripheral blood. The receptor set was obtained from a human donor with acute or convalescent COVID-19. The donor label of this sample is uncertain.

This clone has a single count. The chain recombines TRBV9 with TRBJ1-2; maybe TRBD1 (6 bases). This CDR3 is 16 amino acids long. Germline V gene data show CDR1 as SGDLS and CDR2 as YYNGEE. Trimming took off 0 bases at V and 5 bases at J, with 17 bases between the two ends. The CDR3: CASSVGNGGAGYGYTF. The CDR3 coding sequence is TGTGCCAGCAGCGTAGGTAATGGGGGCGCAGGGTATGGCTACACCTTC.

The rearrangement joins TRBV7-9 to TRBJ1-1; 8 bases map to TRBD1. This CDR3 is 15 amino acids long. The germline CDR1 and CDR2 sequences are SEHNR and FQNEAQ (reference sequence). The J segment lost 5 bases and the V segment lost 4 bases, leaving 9 bases of the junction unmatched. In DNA form, the CDR3 reads TGTGCCAGCAGCTCGAAGGACAGGGCACTGACTGAAGCTTTCTTT. This encodes CASSSKDRALTEAFF.

This clone showed up many times. The V and J genes are TRBV13 and TRBJ1-3; 7 bases are a match to TRBD1. Unmatched junction bases numbered 9, after V lost 5 bases and J lost 2 bases. The CDR3 extends over 16 amino acids. The germline V gene encodes CDR1 PRHDT and CDR2 FYEKMQ (reference sequence). The CDR3 reads CASSPQGQNPGNTIYF. The CDR3 DNA is TGTGCCAGCAGCCCCCAGGGACAGAATCCTGGAAACACCATATATTTT.

The CDR3 spells CASSDYSGASSYNEQFF. The CDR3 region has the DNA TGTGCCAGCAGTGACTATAGCGGGGCTAGCTCCTACAATGAGCAGTTCTTC. This chain links TRBV25-1 with TRBJ2-1; 8 bases are a match to TRBD2. The CDR3 sequence is 17 residues long. V shed 3 bases, J shed 0 bases, and the junction held 7 bases outside the gene matches. Germline-derived CDR1 and CDR2 are MGHDK and SYGVNS.

This chain uses TRBV30 with TRBJ2-1; 10 positions agree with TRBD1. V lost 8 bases to trimming and J lost 9 bases; unmatched junction nucleotides: 10. The CDR3 is 13 amino acids. The V gene's germline CDR1 is GTSNPN and CDR2 SVGIG (reference sequence). CDR3 sequence: CARKGQGPGEQFF. In DNA, the CDR3 is TGTGCCCGCAAGGGACAGGGGCCCGGTGAGCAGTTCTTC.

The chain has TRBV24-1 and TRBJ2-1; 7 positions agree with TRBD1. V gave up 3 bases and J gave up 5 bases; unmatched junction bases: 12. The CDR3 sequence is 17 residues long. Germline assignment: CDR1 KGHDR and CDR2 SFDVKD. CDR3 protein: CATSDGYYRGDDNEQFF. The CDR3 DNA reads TGTGCCACCAGTGATGGCTACTACAGGGGCGACGACAATGAGCAGTTCTTC.

The V and J genes are TRBV6-2 or TRBV6-3 and TRBJ2-4, with TRBD1 matching over 9 bases. The ends lost 7 bases at V and 9 bases at J; junction bases unmatched: 13. This CDR3 is 15 amino acids long. CDR1 and CDR2 (germline): MNHEY, SVGEGT. In nucleotides, the CDR3 is TGTGCCAGCACCCCGGGGCAACAGGGGGCGCCCATTCAGTACTTC. Encoded protein: CASTPGQQGAPIQYF.

This chain connects TRBV27 to TRBJ2-3; 8 nucleotides align to TRBD2. Germline V gene lookup returns CDR1 MNHEY and CDR2 SMNVEV (reference sequence). V was pared by 6 bases and J by 2 bases, with 10 bases of the junction left unmatched. CDR3 length: 16 residues. The CDR3 loop is CASSATWRGDTDTQYF. The DNA of the CDR3 is TGTGCCAGCAGCGCCACGTGGCGGGGGGACACAGATACGCAGTATTTT.

The V and J genes are TRBV2 and TRBJ1-5; 8 nucleotides align to TRBD1. The CDR3 extends over 14 amino acids. Germline CDR1 and CDR2: SNHLY and FYNNEI. Trimming at V came to 4 bases and at J to 4 bases, leaving 3 bases not matched to a gene. DNA for the CDR3: TGTGCCAGCAGTGGGACAGGGAGGAATCAGCCCCAGCATTTT. Protein: CASSGTGRNQPQHF. The full variable domain, its missing parts supplied by reference TRBV2 and TRBJ1-5, is EPEVTQTPSHQVTQMGQEVILRCVPISNHLYFYWYRQILGQKVEFLVSFYNNEISEKSEIFDDQFSVERPDGSNFTLKIRSTKLEDSAMYFCASSGTGRNQPQHFGDGTRLSIL.

The chain recombines TRBV6-1 with TRBJ2-7, with D possibly matching TRBD1 (6 bases). V was cut by 0 bases and J by 4 bases, with 13 bases left in between. The CDR3 is 15 residues long. CDR1 and CDR2 from the germline V gene are MNHNS and SASEGT. CDR3 coding DNA: TGTGCCAGCAGTGAAGCGCAGACAGGAGGATACGAGCAGTACGTC. It is translated as CASSEAQTGGYEQYV.

In this sample, this clone turned up a few times. The chain carries TRBV18 and TRBJ2-7, with 10 bases that match TRBD2. The CDR3 covers 15 residues. After removal of 6 bases from V and 4 bases from J, the junction contained 9 bases not matched to a gene. Germline V gene data show CDR1 as KGHSH and CDR2 as LQKENI. Written as DNA, the CDR3 is TGTGCCAGCTCCCCTTTCCTAGCGGGGGAATACGAGCAGTACTTC. Protein product: CASSPFLAGEYEQYF.

The chain has TRBV5-6 and TRBJ1-1; TRBD1 matches 9 bases. Per germline, CDR1 SGHDT and CDR2 YYEEEE. V lost 6 bases, J lost 2 bases, and 5 bases stayed unmatched. This CDR3 is built from 14 residues. CDR3 amino acids: CASIQGAGNTEAFF. The CDR3 nucleotides are TGTGCCAGCATACAGGGGGCAGGCAACACTGAAGCTTTCTTT. Full variable domain (missing parts from reference TRBV5-6 and TRBJ1-1): DAGVTQSPTHLIKTRGQQVTLRCSPKSGHDTVSWYQQALGQGPQFIFQYYEEEERQRGNFPDRFSGHQFPNYSSELNVNALLLGDSALYLCASIQGAGNTEAFFGQGTRLTVV.

This chain joins TRBV19 and TRBJ2-2; 8 nucleotides line up with TRBD1. Germline V gene data show CDR1 as LNHDA and CDR2 as SQIVND (reference sequence). The CDR3 spans 15 residues. The ends lost 1 base at V and 6 bases at J; junction bases unmatched: 4. Here the CDR3 reads CASSIGQGFSGELFF. As DNA, the CDR3 is TGTGCCAGTAGTATAGGACAGGGGTTTTCCGGGGAGCTGTTTTTT.

CDR3 in DNA: TGTGCCAGCAGTGAAACAGGGACTGGGGCCAACGTCCTGACTTTC. This codes for CASSETGTGANVLTF. V usage is TRBV6-1 and J usage is TRBJ2-6, with a tentative D call TRBD1 (6 bases). Germline V gene sequence: CDR1 MNHNS, CDR2 SASEGT. V gave up 2 bases and J gave up 2 bases, with 7 bases separating them. This CDR3 region has 15 residues.